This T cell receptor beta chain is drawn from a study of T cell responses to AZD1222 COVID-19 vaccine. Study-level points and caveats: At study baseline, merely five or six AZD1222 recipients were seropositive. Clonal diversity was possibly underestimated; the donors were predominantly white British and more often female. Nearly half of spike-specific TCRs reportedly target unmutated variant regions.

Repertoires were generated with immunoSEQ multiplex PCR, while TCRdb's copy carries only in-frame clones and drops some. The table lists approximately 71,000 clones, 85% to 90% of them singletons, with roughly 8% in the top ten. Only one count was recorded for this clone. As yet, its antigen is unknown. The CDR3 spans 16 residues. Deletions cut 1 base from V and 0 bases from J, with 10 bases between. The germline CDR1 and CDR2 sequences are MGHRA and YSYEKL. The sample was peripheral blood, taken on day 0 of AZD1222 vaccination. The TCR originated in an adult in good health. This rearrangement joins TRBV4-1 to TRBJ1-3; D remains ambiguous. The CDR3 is CASSQVMGSSGNTIYF. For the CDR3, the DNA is TGCGCCAGCAGCCAAGTTATGGGAAGCTCTGGAAACACCATATATTTT.